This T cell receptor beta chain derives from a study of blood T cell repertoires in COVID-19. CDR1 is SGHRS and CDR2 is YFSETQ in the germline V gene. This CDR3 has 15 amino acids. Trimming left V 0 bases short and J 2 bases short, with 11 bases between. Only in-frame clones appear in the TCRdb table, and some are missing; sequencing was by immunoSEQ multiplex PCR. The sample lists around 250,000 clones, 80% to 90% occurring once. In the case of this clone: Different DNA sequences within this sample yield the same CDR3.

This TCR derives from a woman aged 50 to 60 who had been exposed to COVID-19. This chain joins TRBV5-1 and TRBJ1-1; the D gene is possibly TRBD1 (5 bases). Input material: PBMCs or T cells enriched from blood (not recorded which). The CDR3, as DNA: TGCGCCAGCAGCTTGGTTCAGGGTTTAAACACTGAAGCTTTCTTT. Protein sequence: CASSLVQGLNTEAFF.